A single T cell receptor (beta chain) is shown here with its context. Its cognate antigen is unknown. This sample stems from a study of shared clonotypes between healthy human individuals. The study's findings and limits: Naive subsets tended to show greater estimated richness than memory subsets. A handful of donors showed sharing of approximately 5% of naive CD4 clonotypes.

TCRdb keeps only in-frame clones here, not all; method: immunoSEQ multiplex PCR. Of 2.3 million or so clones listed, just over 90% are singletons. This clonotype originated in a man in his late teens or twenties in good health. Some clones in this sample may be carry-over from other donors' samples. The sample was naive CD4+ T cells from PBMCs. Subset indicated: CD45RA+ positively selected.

DNA for the CDR3: TGTGCCAGCAGCTTAATTGTGGGCACTGAAGCTTTCTTT. Encoded protein: CASSLIVGTEAFF. The chain combines TRBV7-2 with TRBJ1-1; D call uncertain. This CDR3 spans 13 amino acids. Between the trimmed V and J ends, which lost 2 bases and 4 bases, there was a span of 8 bases. Germline values: CDR1 SGHTA, CDR2 FQGNSA.